This TCR beta chain was found in a study of blood T cell repertoires in COVID-19. Study-wide background: Acute and convalescent COVID-19 samples came from the United States, Italy and Spain. Sources were T cells, B-cell-depleted T cells, or PBMCs; the material itself was cDNA or gDNA.

Germline assignment: CDR1 MNHEY and CDR2 SVGAGI. Trimming took off 5 bases at V and 8 bases at J, with 14 bases between the two ends. The CDR3 extends over 13 amino acids. In the authors' methods: Amplifying reference gene primers gave estimates of nucleated cell counts. Clones were read by immunoSEQ multiplex PCR, and TCRdb kept only the in-frame ones, dropping some. The DNA gave D and trimming, while V, J and clone size come from that table. Among 32,000 or so clones, roughly 90% were seen once, and the ten largest hold less than 2%. The sequence was collected from a man between 45 and 60 years old with active or convalescent COVID-19. V gene TRBV6-5 combines with J gene TRBJ2-3; D may be TRBD2 (6 bases). Sequencing input: peripheral blood. The CDR3, as DNA: TGTGCCAGCAGTAGGGACCCGCGGGGTACGCAGTATTTT. Its translation: CASSRDPRGTQYF.